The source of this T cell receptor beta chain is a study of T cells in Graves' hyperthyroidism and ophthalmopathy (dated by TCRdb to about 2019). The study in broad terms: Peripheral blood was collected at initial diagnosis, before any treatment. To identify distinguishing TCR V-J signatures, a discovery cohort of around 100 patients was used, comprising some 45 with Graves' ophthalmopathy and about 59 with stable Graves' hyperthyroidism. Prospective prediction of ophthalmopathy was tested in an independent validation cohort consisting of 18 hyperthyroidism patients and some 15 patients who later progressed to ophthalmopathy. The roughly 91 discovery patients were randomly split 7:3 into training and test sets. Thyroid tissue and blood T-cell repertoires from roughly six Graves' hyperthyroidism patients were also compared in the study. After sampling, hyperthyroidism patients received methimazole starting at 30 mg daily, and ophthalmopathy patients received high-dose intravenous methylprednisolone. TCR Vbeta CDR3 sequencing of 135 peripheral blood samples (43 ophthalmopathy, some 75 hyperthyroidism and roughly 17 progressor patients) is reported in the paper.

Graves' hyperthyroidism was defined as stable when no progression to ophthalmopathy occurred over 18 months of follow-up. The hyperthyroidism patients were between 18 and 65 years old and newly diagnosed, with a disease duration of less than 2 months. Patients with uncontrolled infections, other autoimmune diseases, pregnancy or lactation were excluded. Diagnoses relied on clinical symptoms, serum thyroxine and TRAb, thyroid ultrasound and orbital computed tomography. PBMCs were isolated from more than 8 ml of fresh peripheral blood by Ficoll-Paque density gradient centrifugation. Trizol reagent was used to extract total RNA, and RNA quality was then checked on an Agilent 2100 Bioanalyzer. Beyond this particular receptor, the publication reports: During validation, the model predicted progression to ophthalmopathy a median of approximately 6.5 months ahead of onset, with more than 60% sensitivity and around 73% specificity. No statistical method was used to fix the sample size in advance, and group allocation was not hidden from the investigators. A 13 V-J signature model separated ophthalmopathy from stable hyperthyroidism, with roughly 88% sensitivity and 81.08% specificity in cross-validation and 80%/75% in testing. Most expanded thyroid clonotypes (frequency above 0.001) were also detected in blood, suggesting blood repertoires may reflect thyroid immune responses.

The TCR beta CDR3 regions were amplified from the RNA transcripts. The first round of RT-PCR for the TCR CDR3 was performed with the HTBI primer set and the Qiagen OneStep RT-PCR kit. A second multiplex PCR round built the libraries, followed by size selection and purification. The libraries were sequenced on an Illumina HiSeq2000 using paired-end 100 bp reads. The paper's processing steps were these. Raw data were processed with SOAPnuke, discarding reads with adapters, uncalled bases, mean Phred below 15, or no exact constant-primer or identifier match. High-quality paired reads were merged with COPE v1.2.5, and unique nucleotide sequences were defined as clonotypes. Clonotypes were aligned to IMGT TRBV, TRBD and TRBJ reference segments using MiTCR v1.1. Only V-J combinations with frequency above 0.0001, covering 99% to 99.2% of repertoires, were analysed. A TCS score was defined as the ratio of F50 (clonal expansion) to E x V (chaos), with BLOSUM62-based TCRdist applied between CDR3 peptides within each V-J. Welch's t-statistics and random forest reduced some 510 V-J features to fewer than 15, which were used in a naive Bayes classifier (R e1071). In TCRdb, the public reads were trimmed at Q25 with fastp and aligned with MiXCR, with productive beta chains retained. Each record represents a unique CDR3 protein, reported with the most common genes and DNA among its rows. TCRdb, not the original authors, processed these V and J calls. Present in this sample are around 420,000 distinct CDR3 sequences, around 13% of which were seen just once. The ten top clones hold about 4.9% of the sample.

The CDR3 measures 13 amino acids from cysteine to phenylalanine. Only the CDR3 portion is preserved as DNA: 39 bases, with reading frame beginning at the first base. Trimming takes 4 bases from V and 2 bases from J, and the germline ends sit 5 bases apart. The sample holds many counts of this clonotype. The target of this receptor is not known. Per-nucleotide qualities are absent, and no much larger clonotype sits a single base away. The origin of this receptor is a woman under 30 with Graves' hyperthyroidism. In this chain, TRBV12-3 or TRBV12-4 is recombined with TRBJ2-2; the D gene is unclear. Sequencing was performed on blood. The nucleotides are TGTGCCAGCAGTTCTATAAACACCGGGGAGCTGTTTTTT. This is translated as CASSSINTGELFF.